This TCR beta chain was captured in a study of OX40 agonist ivuxolimab in advanced cancers. Background on the whole study: Ivuxolimab, which targeted the costimulatory receptor OX40 (CD134), was an agonistic, fully human IgG2 monoclonal antibody. Intravenous ivuxolimab was administered to patients every 2 weeks at six dose levels: 0.01, 0.1, 0.3, 1.5, 3 and 10 mg/kg. Of the approximately 53 patients in dose escalation, some 20 had hepatocellular carcinoma, roughly 15 had melanoma, 9 had renal cell carcinoma and 9 had head and neck cancer. In the dose-escalation cohort, 70% to 85% of patients were male, and the mean age was around 60 years, with a range of about 23 to 90. Patients were allowed to have had prior anti-PD-1, anti-PD-L1 or anti-CTLA-4 therapy, and approximately 40% of the dose-escalation patients had been treated with checkpoint inhibitors. Partial responses were achieved by three dose-escalation patients, of whom one had hepatocellular carcinoma and two had cutaneous melanoma. Peripheral TCRbeta sequencing was intended to test whether TCR sequence diversity was altered and clonal T-cell expansion was caused by ivuxolimab. The paper covers the monotherapy dose-escalation part of the phase I ivuxolimab trial, which included N ≈ 50 patients.

The trial excluded patients who had a history of autoimmune disease or were on systemic immunosuppression. Peripheral blood for TCR sequencing was drawn from every dose cohort at baseline, at cycle 4 day 1 and at cycle 7 day 1. The samples were taken from a phase I, first-in-human, multicenter, open-label dose-escalation trial of ivuxolimab. Adults with locally advanced or metastatic melanoma, renal cell, hepatocellular, or head and neck squamous cell carcinoma were enrolled in the trial. CD4+ and CD8+ T cells were sorted separately from peripheral blood before TCR sequencing. Genomic DNA was extracted from sorted cells for sequencing of the TCRbeta CDR3 region. TCRbeta CDR3 regions were sequenced using the immunoSEQ Assay. Here the immuneACCESS table is served through TCRdb, limited to in-frame sequences with V and J called. Missing clones are a known gap in these copies; in checked studies unresolved V genes cover under half, and the rest lacks a known reason. This sample gives some 80,000 clones in total; around 94% of them show up just once. Approximately 4.8% of the sample rests with the top ten.

Worth noting for this clone: The target of this receptor is not known. Per-nucleotide qualities are absent, and no much larger clonotype sits a single base away.

Overall study outcomes, separate from this receptor: At doses of 0.1 to 3.0 mg/kg, clonal expansion of both CD4+ and CD8+ T cells in blood was seen between baseline and week 6. Low levels of normalized T-cell clonal expansion were also seen in some patients who did not respond. After ivuxolimab, CD8+ T cells had more expanded clones than CD4+ T cells on average. In partial responders in the 0.1-3.0 mg/kg groups, normalized peripheral clonal expansion was found to be among the lowest, especially among CD8+ T cells. The antigen specificity of the peripheral T cells that underwent clonal expansion was not determined.

This TCR was sampled from an adult with an advanced solid tumor such as melanoma, head and neck, liver or kidney cancer. This specimen consisted of CD4+ or CD8+ T cells sorted from blood, obtained in a trial of the OX40 agonist ivuxolimab.

CDR3 loop: CASSLEGLYNEQFF. The DNA sequence is TGTGCCAGCAGCTTAGAGGGACTATACAATGAGCAGTTCTTC. Recombination connected TRBV11-3 to TRBJ2-1; 7 bases in the middle match TRBD2. Per the germline V gene, SGHNT is the CDR1 and YENEEA is the CDR2. The CDR3 has 14 amino acids, counting the end cysteine and phenylalanine. CDR3 DNA is the only sequence kept; it has 42 bases, read in frame from the first base. From V the trimming removes 0 bases and from J it removes 4 bases, while the gene matches leave 0 bases of the junction unaccounted for.